This passage covers 27 T cell receptor beta chains from one sample sequenced in a study of blood T cell repertoires in COVID-19. TCRdb keeps only in-frame clones here, not all; method: immunoSEQ multiplex PCR. The table shows fewer than 110,000 clones, with 90% to 95% occurring only once. What was sequenced was peripheral blood. The receptors were gathered from a man in his forties or fifties with acute or convalescent COVID-19.

The chain employs TRBV3-1 (or the pseudogene TRBV3-2) and TRBJ1-6; unclear D gene. The CDR3 runs to 16 residues. CDR1 and CDR2 from the germline V gene are LGHDT and YNNKEL (reference sequence). Trimming shortened V by 1 base and J by 10 bases, and 17 bases separated the two germline ends. The CDR3 nucleotides read TGTGCCAGCAGCCAAGTAAAAAACCCAGGAGGATCACCCCTCCACTTT. Amino acids: CASSQVKNPGGSPLHF.

The rearrangement links TRBV27 to TRBJ1-1; D remains unclear. The length of the CDR3 is 14 residues. Trimming removed 3 bases from V and 1 base from J, with 9 bases in between. The germline V gene encodes CDR1 MNHEY and CDR2 SMNVEV (reference sequence). This CDR3 is CASSFYRTNTEAFF. CDR3 sequence (DNA): TGTGCCAGCAGTTTTTACAGAACGAACACTGAAGCTTTCTTT.

The chain has TRBV15 and TRBJ2-5; unclear D gene. The CDR3 is 13 amino acids. Germline V gene sequence: CDR1 LNHNV, CDR2 YYDKDF (reference sequence). V lost 4 bases to trimming and J lost 5 bases, with 11 bases between them. The CDR3 DNA is TGTGCCACCAGCAAGGTAGCTGGGGAGACCCAGTACTTC. Its protein product is CATSKVAGETQYF. Looking up the rest from reference TRBV15 and TRBJ2-5 gives the full variable domain: DAMVIQNPRYQVTQFGKPVTLSCSQTLNHNVMYWYQQKSSQAPKLLFHYYDKDFNNEADTPDNFQSRRPNTSFCFLDIRSPGLGDTAMYLCATSKVAGETQYFGPGTRLLVL.

This clone was seen just once. The V call is TRBV5-1, the J call TRBJ1-1; 10 nucleotides agree with TRBD1. Losses at the gene ends were 4 bases for V and 8 bases for J; bases not matched to a gene: 14. The CDR3 length is 16 residues. Germline assignment: CDR1 SGHRS and CDR2 YFSETQ. CDR3 protein: CASSLRHRDRGAEAFF. The CDR3 DNA sequence: TGCGCCAGCAGCCTTAGACACCGGGACAGGGGTGCAGAAGCTTTCTTT.

This chain joins TRBV10-1 and TRBJ1-2, with D perhaps matching TRBD1 (5 bases). With 0 bases removed from V and 8 bases from J, the gap between germline ends came to 16 bases. The CDR3 runs to 15 residues. CDR1 and CDR2 from the germline V gene are WNHNN and SYGVQD (reference sequence). CDR3 sequence reads: CASSESDTSIWGYTF. The CDR3 nucleotides read TGCGCCAGCAGTGAGTCGGACACCTCAATATGGGGCTACACCTTC.

The chain employs TRBV11-2 and TRBJ1-1; no definite D call. The length of the CDR3 is 15 residues. Germline V lookup: CDR1 SGHAT, CDR2 FQNNGV. V shed 1 base and J shed 0 bases, with 9 bases lying between them. CDR3 sequence reads: CASSLVWQLNTEAFF. The CDR3 coding sequence is TGTGCCAGCAGCTTAGTGTGGCAGTTGAACACTGAAGCTTTCTTT.

The chain recombines TRBV2 with TRBJ1-1, with a tentative D call TRBD1 (5 bases). The CDR3 is 13 amino acids. The V gene lost 4 bases and the J gene lost 2 bases, with 8 bases spanning the gap. The V gene's germline CDR1 is SNHLY and CDR2 FYNNEI. CDR3 amino acids: CASSGQRNTEAFF. In nucleotides, the CDR3 is TGTGCCAGCAGTGGACAGAGAAACACTGAAGCTTTCTTT.

This chain links TRBV5-1 with TRBJ2-7; tentative D call: TRBD1 (5 bases). Germline V gene sequence: CDR1 SGHRS, CDR2 YFSETQ. CDR3 length: 13 amino acids. V was cut by 1 base and J by 6 bases, with 11 bases left in between. CDR3 coding DNA: TGCGCCAGCAGCTTGTCTTCAGGGTTCGAGCAGTACTTC. Encoded protein: CASSLSSGFEQYF. The variable domain in full, with the rest retrieved from reference TRBV5-1 and TRBJ2-7, is KAGVTQTPRYLIKTRGQQVTLSCSPISGHRSVSWYQQTPGQGLQFLFEYFSETQRNKGNFPGRFSGRQFSNSRSEMNVSTLELGDSALYLCASSLSSGFEQYFGPGTRLTVT.

V and J are TRBV7-2 and TRBJ1-3, with TRBD1 matching over 7 bases. The germline gives CDR1 SGHTA, CDR2 FQGNSA. Trimming removed 4 bases from V and 0 bases from J; junction bases left unmatched: 9. This CDR3 spans 17 amino acids. The CDR3 DNA reads as TGTGCCAGCAGCTCATTCGCCGGGACAGCCTCTGGAAACACCATATATTTT. Its protein product is CASSSFAGTASGNTIYF. The full variable domain, completed using reference TRBV7-2 and TRBJ1-3, is GAGVSQSPSNKVTEKGKDVELRCDPISGHTALYWYRQSLGQGLEFLIYFQGNSAPDKSGLPSDRFSAERTGGSVSTLTIQRTQQEDSAVYLCASSSFAGTASGNTIYFGEGSWLTVV.

This chain joins TRBV2 and TRBJ1-4; D perhaps matches TRBD1 (5 bases). The length of the CDR3 is 15 residues. Germline V gives CDR1 SNHLY, CDR2 FYNNEI. Trimming cost V 3 bases and J 8 bases, with 16 bases left between them. The CDR3, as DNA: TGTGCCAGCAGTGAGTTTGGCGGAGGGGAAGAAAAACTGTTTTTT. Its translation is CASSEFGGGEEKLFF.

The chain carries TRBV5-8 and TRBJ1-1; 9 bases align to TRBD1. The junction had 4 bases not matched to a gene; V was cut back by 4 bases and J by 3 bases. The germline V gene has CDR1 SGHTS and CDR2 YDEGEE. This CDR3 is 14 amino acids long. The chain's CDR3 is CASSPGQGHTEAFF. CDR3 coding DNA: TGTGCCAGCAGCCCGGGACAGGGCCACACTGAAGCTTTCTTT.

The chain employs TRBV9 and TRBJ2-2; 10 bases are a match to TRBD1. Germline loops: CDR1 SGDLS, CDR2 YYNGEE. The trim removed 6 bases at V and 5 bases at J, leaving 7 bases unmatched. The length of the CDR3 is 15 residues. The chain's CDR3 is CASTRQGASTGELFF. The CDR3 DNA reads TGTGCCAGCACTCGACAGGGGGCTAGTACCGGGGAGCTGTTTTTT.

This clone was counted a single time. V and J are TRBV7-9 and TRBJ2-3; 10 positions agree with TRBD2. The germline CDR1 and CDR2 sequences are SEHNR and FQNEAQ (reference sequence). The CDR3 consists of 15 residues. V lost 5 bases, J lost 5 bases, and 7 bases stayed unmatched. In DNA, the CDR3 is TGTGCCAGCAGCGCGGGACTAGCGCAAGGAGATACGCAGTATTTT. This gives the protein CASSAGLAQGDTQYF.

The DNA for the CDR3 is TGTGCCAGCAGCTTATCTTTACTTGGGGGGAAAAATGAGCAGTTCTTC. Amino acid sequence: CASSLSLLGGKNEQFF. The rearrangement joins TRBV7-9 to TRBJ2-1; the D gene is possibly TRBD2 (6 bases). This CDR3 is 16 amino acids long. CDR1 and CDR2 (germline): SEHNR, FQNEAQ (reference sequence). Trimming took off 2 bases at V and 7 bases at J, with 18 bases between the two ends.

Here the CDR3 reads CASSLATSGRVTGELFF. In DNA, the CDR3 is TGTGCCAGCAGCTTGGCCACTAGCGGCCGTGTCACCGGGGAGCTGTTTTTT. This chain links TRBV5-4 with TRBJ2-2, with 8 bases aligning to TRBD2. V lost 0 bases and J lost 4; bases outside the gene matches: 8. Germline lookup yields CDR1 SGHNT and CDR2 YYREEE (reference sequence). The CDR3 runs 17 residues.

This clone was counted only a few times. The chain uses TRBV6-5 and TRBJ2-7; D perhaps matches TRBD2 (6 bases). Trimming removed 6 bases from V and 2 bases from J, with 11 bases in between. The length of the CDR3 is 13 residues. Germline V CDR1 and CDR2: MNHEY, SVGAGI. The CDR3 region is CASSQAGTYEQYF. As DNA, the CDR3 is TGTGCCAGCAGCCAGGCGGGGACCTACGAGCAGTACTTC.

The genes are TRBV19 and TRBJ1-4; D gene unclear. Looked up from germline, CDR1 is LNHDA and CDR2 is SQIVND (reference sequence). The CDR3 has 10 residues. V shed 7 bases and J shed 8 bases, with 5 bases lying between them. The CDR3 sequence is CASTSEKLFF. CDR3 DNA: TGTGCCAGTACCTCGGAAAAACTGTTTTTT.

V and J are TRBV11-3 and TRBJ1-6; TRBD1 matches 8 bases. Per the germline V gene, CDR1 is SGHNT and CDR2 is YENEEA. There are 15 residues in the CDR3. V was clipped by 6 bases and J by 6 bases; unmatched bases: 7. The CDR3 loop is CASRDRQGLNSPLHF. The CDR3 nucleotides are TGTGCCAGCAGAGACCGACAGGGGCTTAATTCACCCCTCCACTTT.

The genes are TRBV18 and TRBJ1-6; tentatively, D is TRBD1 (5 bases). The CDR3 is 16 residues long. Germline CDR1 KGHSH, CDR2 LQKENI. Trimming took off 4 bases at V and 8 bases at J, with 18 bases between the two ends. In DNA, the CDR3 is TGTGCCAGCTCACTCCCCGCGGGGGTAATAGATTCACCCCTCCACTTT. It encodes CASSLPAGVIDSPLHF.

As DNA, the CDR3 is TGTGCCAGCAGCACTGTCGGGGGAGGGACAGATACGCAGTATTTT. It codes for CASSTVGGGTDTQYF. V is TRBV28 and J is TRBJ2-3; 7 positions agree with TRBD2. Germline trimming cut 6 bases from V and 3 bases from J; bases unmatched to any gene: 9. CDR3 length equals 15 residues. Germline CDR1 is MDHEN and CDR2 is SYDVKM.

In its sample, this clone was seen a few times. The CDR3 DNA follows: TGTGCCAGCAGTTTGGGGATGGGACAGGGGTTTACAGATACGCAGTATTTT. This sequence encodes CASSLGMGQGFTDTQYF. The V call is TRBV28, the J call TRBJ2-3; 10 bases are a match to TRBD1. This CDR3 comprises 17 residues. Germline CDR1 is MDHEN and CDR2 is SYDVKM. V lost 3 bases to trimming and J lost 3 bases; unmatched junction nucleotides: 9.

This clone appeared once. CDR3 amino acids: CSVSDRADDSGNTIYF. In DNA, the CDR3 is TGCAGCGTTTCGGACAGGGCTGATGACTCTGGAAACACCATATATTTT. The V gene is TRBV29-1, the J gene TRBJ1-3; TRBD1 agrees at 8 bases. Germline V gives CDR1 SQVTM, CDR2 ANQGSEA. This CDR3 is built from 16 residues. Germline trimming cut 5 bases from V and 0 bases from J; bases unmatched to any gene: 9.

The V and J genes are TRBV5-4 and TRBJ1-2, with a possible D match to TRBD1 (6 bases). The CDR3 totals 13 residues. CDR1 is SGHNT and CDR2 is YYREEE in the germline V gene (reference sequence). Trimming took 5 bases from V and 8 from J, leaving 16 bases between them. CDR3 DNA: TGTGCCAGCAGACGGGACAACCCCGACGGCTACACCTTC. Residues: CASRRDNPDGYTF. Full variable domain (remainder filled in from reference TRBV5-4 and TRBJ1-2): ETGVTQSPTHLIKTRGQQVTLRCSSQSGHNTVSWYQQALGQGPQFIFQYYREEENGRGNFPPRFSGLQFPNYSSELNVNALELDDSALYLCASRRDNPDGYTFGSGTRLTVV.

The chain couples TRBV5-1 to TRBJ2-5, with 10 bases identical to TRBD2. CDR1 SGHRS and CDR2 YFSETQ come from the germline V gene. Losses at the gene ends were 2 bases for V and 5 bases for J; bases not matched to a gene: 9. This CDR3 has 16 amino acids. CDR3 coding DNA: TGCGCCAGCAGCTTACAGCGGGGGGGCGTCGGGGAGACCCAGTACTTC. It encodes CASSLQRGGVGETQYF.

The DNA for the CDR3 is TGTGCCAGCAGCCCGGGACAGGGGGGAGAAGAGACCCAGTACTTC. Protein product: CASSPGQGGEETQYF. The V call is TRBV11-3, the J call TRBJ2-5, with TRBD1 identical over 11 bases. This CDR3 spans 15 amino acids. The trim removed 5 bases at V and 3 bases at J, leaving 5 bases unmatched. In germline, CDR1 is SGHNT, CDR2 YENEEA.

This chain links TRBV9 with TRBJ2-3, with D possibly matching TRBD1 (5 bases). The CDR3 sequence is 14 residues long. Trimming took off 3 bases at V and 1 base at J, with 9 bases between the two ends. Germline V lookup: CDR1 SGDLS, CDR2 YYNGEE. CDR3 in amino acids: CASSGAGRTDTQYF. The CDR3 nucleotides are TGTGCCAGCAGCGGGGCAGGGCGCACAGATACGCAGTATTTT.

J is TRBJ2-7 and V is TRBV5-1; possibly TRBD1 for D (5 bases). The CDR3 is 13 amino acids. The V end lost 2 bases, the J end lost 5 bases, and 11 bases lay between the germline ends. Per the germline V gene, CDR1 is SGHRS and CDR2 is YFSETQ. The CDR3 reads CASSFPGFDEQYF. CDR3 DNA sequence: TGCGCCAGCAGCTTCCCAGGGTTCGACGAGCAGTACTTC.